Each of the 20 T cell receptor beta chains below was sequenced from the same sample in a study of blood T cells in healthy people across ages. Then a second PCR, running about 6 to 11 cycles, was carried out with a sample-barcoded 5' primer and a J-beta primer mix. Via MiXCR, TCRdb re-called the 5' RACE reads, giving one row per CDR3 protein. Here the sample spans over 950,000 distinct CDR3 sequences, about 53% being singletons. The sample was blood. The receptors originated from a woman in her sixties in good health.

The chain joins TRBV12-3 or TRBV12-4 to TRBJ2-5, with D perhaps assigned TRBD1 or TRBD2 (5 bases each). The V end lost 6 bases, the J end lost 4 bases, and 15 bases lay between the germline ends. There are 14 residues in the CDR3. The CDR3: CASSSGRSGETQYF. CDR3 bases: TGTGCCAGCAGCTCGGGACGGAGCGGAGAGACCCAGTACTTC.

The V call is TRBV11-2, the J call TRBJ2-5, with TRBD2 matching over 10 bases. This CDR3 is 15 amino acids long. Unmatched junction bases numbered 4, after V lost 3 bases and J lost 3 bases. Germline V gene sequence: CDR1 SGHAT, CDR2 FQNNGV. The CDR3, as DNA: TGTGCCAGCAGCTTTATGCTAGCGGGAGAAGAGACCCAGTACTTC. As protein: CASSFMLAGEETQYF. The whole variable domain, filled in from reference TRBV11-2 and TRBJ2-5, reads EAGVAQSPRYKIIEKRQSVAFWCNPISGHATLYWYQQILGQGPKLLIQFQNNGVVDDSQLPKDRFSAERLKGVDSTLKIQPAKLEDSAVYLCASSFMLAGEETQYFGPGTRLLVL.

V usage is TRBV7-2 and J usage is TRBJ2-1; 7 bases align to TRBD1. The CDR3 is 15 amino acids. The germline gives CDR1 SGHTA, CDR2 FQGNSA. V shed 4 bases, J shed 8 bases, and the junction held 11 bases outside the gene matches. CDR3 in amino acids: CASSSKGAVQDEQFF. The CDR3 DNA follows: TGTGCCAGCAGCTCTAAGGGGGCCGTACAGGATGAGCAGTTCTTC. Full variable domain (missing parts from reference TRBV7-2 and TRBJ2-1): GAGVSQSPSNKVTEKGKDVELRCDPISGHTALYWYRQSLGQGLEFLIYFQGNSAPDKSGLPSDRFSAERTGGSVSTLTIQRTQQEDSAVYLCASSSKGAVQDEQFFGPGTRLTVL.

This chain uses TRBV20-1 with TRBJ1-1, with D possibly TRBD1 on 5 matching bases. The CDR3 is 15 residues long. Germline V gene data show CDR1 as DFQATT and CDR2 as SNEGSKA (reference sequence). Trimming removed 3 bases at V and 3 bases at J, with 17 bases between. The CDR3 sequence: CSASRPDRGDTEAFF. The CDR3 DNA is TGCAGTGCTAGTCGCCCCGATCGGGGGGACACTGAAGCTTTCTTT.

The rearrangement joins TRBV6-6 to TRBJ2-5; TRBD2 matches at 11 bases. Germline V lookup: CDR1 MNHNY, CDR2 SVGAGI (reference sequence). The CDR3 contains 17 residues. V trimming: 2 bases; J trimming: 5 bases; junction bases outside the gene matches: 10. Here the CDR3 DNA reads TGTGCCAGCAGTTACGCCCTTAGCGGGAGGGCCGGCGAGACCCAGTACTTC. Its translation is CASSYALSGRAGETQYF.

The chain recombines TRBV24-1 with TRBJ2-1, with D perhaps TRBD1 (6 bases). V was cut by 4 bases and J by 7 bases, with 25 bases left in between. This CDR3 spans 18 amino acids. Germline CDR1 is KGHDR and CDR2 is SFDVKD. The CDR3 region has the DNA TGTGCCACCAGTGACCCTCCTGGGGGCCTAACAGGCCCAAATGAGCAGTTCTTC. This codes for CATSDPPGGLTGPNEQFF.

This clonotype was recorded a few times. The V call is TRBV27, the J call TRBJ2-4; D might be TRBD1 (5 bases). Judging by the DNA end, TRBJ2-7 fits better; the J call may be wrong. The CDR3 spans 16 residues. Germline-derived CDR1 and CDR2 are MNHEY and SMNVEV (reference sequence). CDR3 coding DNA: TGTGCCAGCAGAACCCTCCGTCCAGGGATAACCTACGAGCAGTACTTC. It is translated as CASRTLRPGITYEQYF.

The CDR3, as DNA: TGTGCCAGCAGTCTACAGGGGAAAACAACTAATGAAAAACTGTTTTTT. Encoded protein: CASSLQGKTTNEKLFF. V gene TRBV6-6 combines with J gene TRBJ1-4, with 7 bases lining up with TRBD1. CDR3 length equals 16 residues. Losses at the gene ends were 5 bases for V and 0 bases for J; bases not matched to a gene: 6. Germline-derived CDR1 and CDR2 are MNHNY and SVGAGI (reference sequence).

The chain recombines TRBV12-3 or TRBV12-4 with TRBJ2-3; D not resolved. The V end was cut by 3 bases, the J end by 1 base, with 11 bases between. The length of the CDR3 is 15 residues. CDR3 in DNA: TGTGCCAGCAGTTTTAGTATTCTCGGCACAGATACGCAGTATTTT. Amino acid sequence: CASSFSILGTDTQYF.

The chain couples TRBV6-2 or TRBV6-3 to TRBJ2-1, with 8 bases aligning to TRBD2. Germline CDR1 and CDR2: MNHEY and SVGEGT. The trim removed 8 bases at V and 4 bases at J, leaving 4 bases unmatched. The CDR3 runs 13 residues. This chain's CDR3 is CASGTRSYNEQFF. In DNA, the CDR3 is TGTGCCAGCGGGACTAGGAGTTACAATGAGCAGTTCTTC.

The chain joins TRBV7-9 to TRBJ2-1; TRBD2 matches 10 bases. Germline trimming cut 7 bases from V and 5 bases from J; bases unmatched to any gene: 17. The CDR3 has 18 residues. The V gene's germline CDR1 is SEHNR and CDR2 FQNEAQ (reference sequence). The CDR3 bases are TGTGCCAGCACTTATAGGGCTAGCGGGAGAATTGTTAACAATGAGCAGTTCTTC. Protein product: CASTYRASGRIVNNEQFF.

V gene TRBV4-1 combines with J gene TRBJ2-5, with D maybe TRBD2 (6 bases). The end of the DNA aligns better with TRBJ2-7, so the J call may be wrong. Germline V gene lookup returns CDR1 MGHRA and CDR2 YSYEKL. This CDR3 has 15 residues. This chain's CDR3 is CASSQRGDMGGEQYF. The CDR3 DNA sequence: TGCGCCAGCAGCCAGAGGGGAGATATGGGGGGCGAGCAGTACTTC.

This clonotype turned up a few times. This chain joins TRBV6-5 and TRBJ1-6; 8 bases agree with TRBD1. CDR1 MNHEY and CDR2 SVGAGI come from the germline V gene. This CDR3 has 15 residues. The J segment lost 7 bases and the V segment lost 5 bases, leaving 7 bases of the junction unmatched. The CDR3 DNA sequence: TGTGCCAGCAGTCGAAAGGGACAGGCAAATTCACCCCTCCACTTT. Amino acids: CASSRKGQANSPLHF.

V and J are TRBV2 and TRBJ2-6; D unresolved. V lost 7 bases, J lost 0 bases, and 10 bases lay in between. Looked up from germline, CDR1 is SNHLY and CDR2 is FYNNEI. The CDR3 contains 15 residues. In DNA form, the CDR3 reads TGTGCCAGCACCAATTCGGGCTCTGGGGCCAACGTCCTGACTTTC. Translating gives CASTNSGSGANVLTF. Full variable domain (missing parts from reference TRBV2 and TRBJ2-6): EPEVTQTPSHQVTQMGQEVILRCVPISNHLYFYWYRQILGQKVEFLVSFYNNEISEKSEIFDDQFSVERPDGSNFTLKIRSTKLEDSAMYFCASTNSGSGANVLTFGAGSRLTVL.

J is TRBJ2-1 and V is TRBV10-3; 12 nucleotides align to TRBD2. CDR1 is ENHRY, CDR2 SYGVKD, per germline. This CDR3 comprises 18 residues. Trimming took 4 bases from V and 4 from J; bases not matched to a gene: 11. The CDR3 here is CAISAGTSGPGGYNEQFF. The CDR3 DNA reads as TGTGCCATCAGTGCCGGGACTAGCGGGCCAGGGGGGTACAATGAGCAGTTCTTC.

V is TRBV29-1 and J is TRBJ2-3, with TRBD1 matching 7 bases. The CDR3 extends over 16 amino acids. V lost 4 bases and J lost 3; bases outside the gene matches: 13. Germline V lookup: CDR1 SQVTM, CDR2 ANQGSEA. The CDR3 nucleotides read TGCAGCGTTGGGGGGTCCAGACAGGGATCGACAGATACGCAGTATTTT. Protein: CSVGGSRQGSTDTQYF.

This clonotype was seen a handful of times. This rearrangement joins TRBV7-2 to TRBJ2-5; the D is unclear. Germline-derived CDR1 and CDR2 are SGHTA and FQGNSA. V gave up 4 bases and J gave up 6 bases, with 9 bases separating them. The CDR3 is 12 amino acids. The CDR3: CASSSSRKTQYF. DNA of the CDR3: TGTGCCAGCAGCTCCTCCAGGAAGACCCAGTACTTC.

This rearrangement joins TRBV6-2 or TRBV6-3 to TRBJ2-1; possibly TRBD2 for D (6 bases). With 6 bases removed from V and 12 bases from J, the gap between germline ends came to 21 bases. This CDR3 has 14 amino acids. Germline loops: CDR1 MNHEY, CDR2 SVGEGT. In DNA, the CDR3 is TGTGCCAGCAGGAGCAGGAGGGCACTGGTGGGGCAGTTCTTC. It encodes CASRSRRALVGQFF.

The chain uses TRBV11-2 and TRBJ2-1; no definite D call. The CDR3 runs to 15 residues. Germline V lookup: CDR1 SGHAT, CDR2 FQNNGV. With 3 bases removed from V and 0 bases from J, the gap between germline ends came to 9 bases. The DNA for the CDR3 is TGTGCCAGCAGCTTGCTCGTCAGCTCCTACAATGAGCAGTTCTTC. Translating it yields CASSLLVSSYNEQFF.

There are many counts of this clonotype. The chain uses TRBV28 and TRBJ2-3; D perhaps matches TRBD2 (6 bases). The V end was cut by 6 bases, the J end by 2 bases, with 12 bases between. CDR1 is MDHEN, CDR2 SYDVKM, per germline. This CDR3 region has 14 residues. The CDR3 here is CASRPGVDTDTQYF. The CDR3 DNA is TGTGCCAGCAGACCGGGGGTCGACACAGATACGCAGTATTTT.